This TCR beta chain was retrieved from a study of CD8+ T cells in alopecia areata. cDNA reverse transcribed from extracted RNA served as the sequencing template. Here immunoSEQ multiplex PCR was the method, and the copy in TCRdb shows in-frame clones only, minus some. The repertoire holds fewer than 350,000 clones, with 58% as singletons. Treatment here: oral pan-JAK inhibitor, 5-10 mg twice daily. The length of the CDR3 is 15 residues. V shed 4 bases, J shed 4 bases, and the junction held 8 bases outside the gene matches. Germline CDR1 and CDR2: LGHNA and YSLEER. The specimen comprised CD4+ T cells sorted from blood, sampled at week 24, from a patient treated with tofacitinib. The clonotype comes from a human donor with alopecia areata. The chain joins TRBV4-3 to TRBJ2-5; 8 nucleotides line up with TRBD2. The chain's CDR3 is CASSLRLAIGETQYF. For the CDR3, the DNA is TGCGCCAGCAGCCTCCGACTAGCGATTGGAGAGACCCAGTACTTC.